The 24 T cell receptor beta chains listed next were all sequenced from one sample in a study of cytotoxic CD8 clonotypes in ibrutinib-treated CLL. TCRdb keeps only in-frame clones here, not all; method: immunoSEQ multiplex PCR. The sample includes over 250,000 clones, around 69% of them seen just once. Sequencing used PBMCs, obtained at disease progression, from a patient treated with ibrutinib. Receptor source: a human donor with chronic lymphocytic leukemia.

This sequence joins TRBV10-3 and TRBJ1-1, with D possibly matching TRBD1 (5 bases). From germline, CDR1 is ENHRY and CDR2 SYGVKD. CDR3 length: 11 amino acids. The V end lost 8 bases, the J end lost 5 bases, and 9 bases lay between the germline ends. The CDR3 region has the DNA TGTGCCATCCAAGGGGTAACTGAAGCTTTCTTT. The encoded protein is CAIQGVTEAFF.

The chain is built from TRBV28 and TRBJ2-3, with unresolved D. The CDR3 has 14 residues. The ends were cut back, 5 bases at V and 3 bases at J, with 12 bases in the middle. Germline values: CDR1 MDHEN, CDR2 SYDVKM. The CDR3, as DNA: TGTGCCAGCAGTCCCCACGTTGGGACAGATACGCAGTATTTT. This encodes CASSPHVGTDTQYF.

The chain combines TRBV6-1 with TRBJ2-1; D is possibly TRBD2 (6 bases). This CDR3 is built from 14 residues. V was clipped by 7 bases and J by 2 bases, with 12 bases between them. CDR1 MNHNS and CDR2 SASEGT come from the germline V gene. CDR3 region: CASTTSLTYNEQFF. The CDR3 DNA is TGTGCCAGCACCACTAGCCTTACCTACAATGAGCAGTTCTTC.

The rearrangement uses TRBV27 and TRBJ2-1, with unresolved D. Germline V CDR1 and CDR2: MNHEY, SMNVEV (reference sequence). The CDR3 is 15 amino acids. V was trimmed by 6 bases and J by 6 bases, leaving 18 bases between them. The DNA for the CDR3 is TGTGCCAGCAGGGAGATAGTCCCTGCCCGCAATGAGCAGTTCTTC. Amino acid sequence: CASREIVPARNEQFF.

The CDR3 nucleotides are TGTGCCAGCAGCTTACGAGGACTAGCGGGGGGCAGTGAGCAGTTCTTC. Protein product: CASSLRGLAGGSEQFF. V and J are TRBV7-3 and TRBJ2-1, with 14 bases lining up with TRBD2. Trimming removed 2 bases from V and 9 bases from J; junction bases left unmatched: 6. This CDR3 region has 16 residues. CDR1 SGHTA and CDR2 FQGTGA come from the germline V gene.

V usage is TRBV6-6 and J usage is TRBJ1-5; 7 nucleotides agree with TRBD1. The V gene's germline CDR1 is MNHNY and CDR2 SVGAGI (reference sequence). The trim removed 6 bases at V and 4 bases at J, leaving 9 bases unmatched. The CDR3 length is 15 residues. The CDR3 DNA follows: TGTGCCAGCAGGGAGACCGGGACAGTAAATCAGCCCCAGCATTTT. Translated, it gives CASRETGTVNQPQHF.

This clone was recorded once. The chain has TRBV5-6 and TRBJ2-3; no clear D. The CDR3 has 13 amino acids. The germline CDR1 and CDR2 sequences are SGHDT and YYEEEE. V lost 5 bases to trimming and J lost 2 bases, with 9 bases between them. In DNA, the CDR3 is TGTGCCAGCAGTTATCTAATCACAGATACGCAGTATTTT. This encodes CASSYLITDTQYF.

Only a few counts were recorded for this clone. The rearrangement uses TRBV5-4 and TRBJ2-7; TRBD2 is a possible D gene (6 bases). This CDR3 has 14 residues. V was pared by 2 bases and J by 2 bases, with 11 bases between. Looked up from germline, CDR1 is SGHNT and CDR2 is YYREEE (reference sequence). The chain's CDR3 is CASSFRRGAYEQYF. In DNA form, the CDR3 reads TGTGCCAGCAGCTTCCGGCGGGGCGCCTACGAGCAGTACTTC.

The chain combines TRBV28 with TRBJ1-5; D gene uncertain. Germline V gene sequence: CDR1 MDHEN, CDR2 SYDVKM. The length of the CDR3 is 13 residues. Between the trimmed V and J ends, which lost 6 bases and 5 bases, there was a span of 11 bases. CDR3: CASSRFYHQPQHF. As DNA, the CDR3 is TGTGCCAGCAGCCGCTTCTACCATCAGCCCCAGCATTTT.

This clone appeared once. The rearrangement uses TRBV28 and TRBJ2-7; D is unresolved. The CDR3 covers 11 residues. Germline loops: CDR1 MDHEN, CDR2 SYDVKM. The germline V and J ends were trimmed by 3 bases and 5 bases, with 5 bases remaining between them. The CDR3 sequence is CASSLAHEQYF. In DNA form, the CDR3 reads TGTGCCAGCAGTTTGGCGCACGAGCAGTACTTC.

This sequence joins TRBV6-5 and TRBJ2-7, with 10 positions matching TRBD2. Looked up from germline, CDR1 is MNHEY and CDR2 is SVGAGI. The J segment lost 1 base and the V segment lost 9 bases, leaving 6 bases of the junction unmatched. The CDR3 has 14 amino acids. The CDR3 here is CASSSGSRSYEQYF. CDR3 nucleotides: TGTGCCAGTTCTAGCGGGAGTAGGTCCTACGAGCAGTACTTC.

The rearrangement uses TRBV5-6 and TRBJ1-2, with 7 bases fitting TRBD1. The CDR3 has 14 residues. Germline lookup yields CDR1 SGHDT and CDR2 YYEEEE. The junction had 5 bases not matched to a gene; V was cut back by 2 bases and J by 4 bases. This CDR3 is CASSFDRASYGYTF. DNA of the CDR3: TGTGCCAGCAGCTTCGACAGGGCCAGCTATGGCTACACCTTC.

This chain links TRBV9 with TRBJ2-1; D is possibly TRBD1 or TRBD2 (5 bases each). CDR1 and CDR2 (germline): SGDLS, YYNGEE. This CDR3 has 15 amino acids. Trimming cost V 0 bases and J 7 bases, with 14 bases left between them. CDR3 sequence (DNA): TGTGCCAGCAGCGTAGGTTGGGGGTTAGGGAATGAGCAGTTCTTC. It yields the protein CASSVGWGLGNEQFF.

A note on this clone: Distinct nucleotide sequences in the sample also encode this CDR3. The CDR3, as DNA: TGTGCCAGCAGCTTAGCCGGACAGGGCACCTACGAGCAGTACTTC. This encodes CASSLAGQGTYEQYF. The J gene is TRBJ2-7, the V gene TRBV7-2; 8 bases are shared with TRBD1. This CDR3 spans 15 amino acids. After removal of 0 bases from V and 2 bases from J, the junction contained 3 bases not matched to a gene. Germline assignment: CDR1 SGHTA and CDR2 FQGNSA.

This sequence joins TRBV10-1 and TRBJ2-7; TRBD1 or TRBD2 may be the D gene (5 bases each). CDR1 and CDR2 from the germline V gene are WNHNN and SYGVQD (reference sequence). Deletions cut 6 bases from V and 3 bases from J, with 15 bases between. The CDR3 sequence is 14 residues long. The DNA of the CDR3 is TGCGCCAGCAGCCCAGGGAGACCAATCTACGAGCAGTACTTC. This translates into CASSPGRPIYEQYF.

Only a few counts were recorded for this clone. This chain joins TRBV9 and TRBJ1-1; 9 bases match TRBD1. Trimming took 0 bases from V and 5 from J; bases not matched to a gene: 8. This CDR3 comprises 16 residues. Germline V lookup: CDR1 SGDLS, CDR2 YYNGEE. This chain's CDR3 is CASSVGPGQGTTEAFF. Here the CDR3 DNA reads TGTGCCAGCAGCGTAGGCCCGGGACAGGGAACTACTGAAGCTTTCTTT.

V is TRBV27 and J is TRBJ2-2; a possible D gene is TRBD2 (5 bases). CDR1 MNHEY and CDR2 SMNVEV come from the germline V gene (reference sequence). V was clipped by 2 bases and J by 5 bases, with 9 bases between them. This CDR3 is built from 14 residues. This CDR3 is CASSLLGSTGELFF. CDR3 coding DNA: TGTGCCAGCAGTTTACTAGGGAGTACCGGGGAGCTGTTTTTT.

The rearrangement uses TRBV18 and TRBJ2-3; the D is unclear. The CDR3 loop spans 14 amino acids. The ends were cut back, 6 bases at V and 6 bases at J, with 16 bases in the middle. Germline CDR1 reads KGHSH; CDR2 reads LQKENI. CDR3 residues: CASSRTLGVDTQYF. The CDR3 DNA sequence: TGTGCCAGCTCGCGGACCTTAGGAGTGGATACGCAGTATTTT.

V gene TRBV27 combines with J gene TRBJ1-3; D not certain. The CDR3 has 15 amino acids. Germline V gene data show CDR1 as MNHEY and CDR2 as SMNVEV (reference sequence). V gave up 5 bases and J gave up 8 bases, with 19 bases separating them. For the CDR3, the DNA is TGTGCCAGCAGTGCCGGGTCCGCGGCCCCGGACACCATATATTTT. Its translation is CASSAGSAAPDTIYF.

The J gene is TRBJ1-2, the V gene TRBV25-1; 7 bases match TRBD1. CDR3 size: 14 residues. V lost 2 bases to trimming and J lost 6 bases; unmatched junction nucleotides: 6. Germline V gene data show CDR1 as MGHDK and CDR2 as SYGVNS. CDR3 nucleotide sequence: TGTGCCAGCAGTGAACCCGGGACAGACAATGGCTACACCTTC. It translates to CASSEPGTDNGYTF.

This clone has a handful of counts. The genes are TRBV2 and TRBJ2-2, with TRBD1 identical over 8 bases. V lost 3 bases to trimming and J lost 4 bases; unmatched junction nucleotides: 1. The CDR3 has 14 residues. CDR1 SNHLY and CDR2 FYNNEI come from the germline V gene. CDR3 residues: CASSEDRVTGELFF. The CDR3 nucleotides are TGTGCCAGCAGTGAGGACAGGGTCACCGGGGAGCTGTTTTTT.

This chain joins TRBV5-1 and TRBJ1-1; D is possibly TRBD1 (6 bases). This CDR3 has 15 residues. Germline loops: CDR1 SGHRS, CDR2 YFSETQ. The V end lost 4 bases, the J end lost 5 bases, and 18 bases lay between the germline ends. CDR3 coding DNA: TGCGCCAGCAGCACCCAACAGGGAGGGAGGACTGAAGCTTTCTTT. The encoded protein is CASSTQQGGRTEAFF.

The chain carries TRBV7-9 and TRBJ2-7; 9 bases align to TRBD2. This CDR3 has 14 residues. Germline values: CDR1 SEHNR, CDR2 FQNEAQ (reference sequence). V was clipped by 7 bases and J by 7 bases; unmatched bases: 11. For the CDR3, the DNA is TGTGCCAGCACCCTTTTAGCGGGAGTGGAAGAGCAGTACTTC. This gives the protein CASTLLAGVEEQYF.

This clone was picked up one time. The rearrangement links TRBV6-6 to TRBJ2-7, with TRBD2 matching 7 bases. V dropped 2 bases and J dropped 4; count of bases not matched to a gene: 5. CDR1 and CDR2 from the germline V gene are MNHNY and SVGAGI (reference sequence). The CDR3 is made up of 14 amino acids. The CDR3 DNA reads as TGTGCCAGCAGTTACGTCGGGGGGATATACGAGCAGTACTTC. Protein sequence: CASSYVGGIYEQYF.